The clone carrying this T cell receptor beta chain was detected only a few times. The antigen is undetermined. The data derive from a study of cytomegalovirus exposure and HLA in healthy donors. Findings of the study overall: The authors listed around 150 TCR beta chains as cytomegalovirus-associated. Many donors shared some public TCRs, even though most TCR sequences were rare. It was reported that the classifier diagnosed cytomegalovirus status with high specificity and sensitivity in both the original and validation cohorts.

Clones were sequenced by immunoSEQ multiplex PCR, and TCRdb holds only the in-frame ones, with some missing. The table includes 150,000 to 200,000 clones, approximately 84% detected once. The CDR3 has 12 amino acids. The ends were cut back, 4 bases at V and 15 bases at J, with 13 bases in the middle. The germline CDR1 and CDR2 sequences are MNHNS and SASEGT. The sequenced sample consisted of PBMCs. The TCR originated in a woman between 18 and 30 years old in good health and CMV-seropositive. The chain carries TRBV6-1 and TRBJ1-6; D perhaps matches TRBD1 (6 bases). The CDR3 sequence: CASSAGLDSLHF. The CDR3 DNA sequence: TGTGCCAGCAGTGCTGGTCTGGACAGCCTCCACTTT.